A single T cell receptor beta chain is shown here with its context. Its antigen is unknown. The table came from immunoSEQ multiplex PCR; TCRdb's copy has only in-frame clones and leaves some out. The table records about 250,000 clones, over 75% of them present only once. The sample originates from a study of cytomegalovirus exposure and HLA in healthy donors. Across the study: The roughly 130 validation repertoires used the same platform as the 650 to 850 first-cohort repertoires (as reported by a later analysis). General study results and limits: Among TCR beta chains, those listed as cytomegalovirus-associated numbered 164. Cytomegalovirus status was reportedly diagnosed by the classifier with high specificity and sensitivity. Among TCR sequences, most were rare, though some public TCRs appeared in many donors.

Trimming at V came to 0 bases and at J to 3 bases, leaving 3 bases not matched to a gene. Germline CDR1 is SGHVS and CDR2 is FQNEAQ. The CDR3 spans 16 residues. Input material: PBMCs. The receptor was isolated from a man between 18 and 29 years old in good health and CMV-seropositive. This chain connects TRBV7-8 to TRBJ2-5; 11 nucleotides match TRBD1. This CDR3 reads CASSLAPGQGEETQYF. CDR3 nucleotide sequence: TGTGCCAGCAGCTTAGCCCCGGGACAGGGGGAAGAGACCCAGTACTTC. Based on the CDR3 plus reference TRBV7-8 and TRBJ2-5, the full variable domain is GAGVSQSPRYKVAKRGQDVALRCDPISGHVSLFWYQQALGQGPEFLTYFQNEAQLDKSGLPSDRFFAERPEGSVSTLKIQRTQQEDSAVYLCASSLAPGQGEETQYFGPGTRLLVL.